This is a list of T cell receptor beta chains from one sample in a study of T cells in Graves' hyperthyroidism and ophthalmopathy. TCRdb used MiXCR to reprocess the multiplex PCR reads, holding one entry per CDR3 protein. This table has about 660,000 distinct CDR3 sequences, about 45% appearing once. Source material: peripheral blood or thyroid tissue (not recorded which). These receptors all stem from an adult man with Graves' disease, either hyperthyroidism or ophthalmopathy (not recorded which). Each CDR3 is given with its conserved first and last residue. The D gene is left open where the match is weak. A row's size may be missing; if present it is once, few, many or a size class.

TRBV25-1	TRBJ1-6	many	-	TGTGCCAGCAGTGGAACCACAGAACCCAATTCACCCCTCCACTTT	CASSGTTEPNSPLHF
TRBV10-3	TRBJ2-2	-	TRBD1	TGTGCCATCAGTGGACAGGGGAACACCGGGGAGCTGTTTTTT	CAISGQGNTGELFF
TRBV9	TRBJ2-1	-	-	TGTGCCAGCAGCCCGAGTGTAGGTGAGCAGTTCTTC	CASSPSVGEQFF
TRBV7-9	TRBJ2-7	many	-	TGTGCCAGCAGCCGAGGGGGTATGGACGAGCAGTACTTC	CASSRGGMDEQYF
TRBV6-1	TRBJ2-7	-	TRBD2	TGTGCCAGCAGTGAAGGCCGGACTAGCATTTCCTCCTACGAGCAGTACTTC	CASSEGRTSISSYEQYF
TRBV20-1	TRBJ2-7	few	-	TGCAGTGCTAGAGATACAGGGCTTCCACCCTACGAGCAGTACTTC	CSARDTGLPPYEQYF
TRBV20-1	TRBJ2-7	-	TRBD1	TGCAGTGCTAGGGACAGGGCTACCTACGAGCAGTACTTC	CSARDRATYEQYF
TRBV20-1	TRBJ1-1	few	-	TGCAGTGCTAGAGACAGGGGCCATAACACTGAAGCTTTCTTT	CSARDRGHNTEAFF
TRBV9	TRBJ2-5	few	TRBD1	TGTGCCAGCAGCGTAGCGTCAGGGACAGGGACCCAAGAGACCCAGTACTTC	CASSVASGTGTQETQYF
TRBV5-1	TRBJ1-1	-	TRBD1	TGCGCCAGCAGCTTGGTTGAGGGGGCGAGCTCTGAAGCTTTCTTT	CASSLVEGASSEAFF
TRBV24-1	TRBJ1-6	-	-	TGTGCCACCAATCTCCTGGGAAACAATTTTCTTCTTTCACCCCTCCACTTT	CATNLLGNNFLLSPLHF
TRBV2	TRBJ1-4	-	TRBD1	TGTGCCAGCAGCGTACAGGGGGCGACTGGAAAACTGTTTTTT	CASSVQGATGKLFF
TRBV7-6	TRBJ2-1	-	TRBD2	TGTGCCAGCAGCTTTAGCGGGAGCTCCTACAATGAGCAGTTCTTC	CASSFSGSSYNEQFF